This TCR beta chain came from a study of CD8 T cells in acute hepatitis C reinfection. Regarding the study as a whole: About a dozen public clonotypes were found regardless of outcome. Preferential TRBV04 and TRBV06 usage appeared in all groups and was not explained by the naive pool.

The V and J ends lost 3 bases and 5 bases respectively, with 13 bases between them. The V gene's germline CDR1 is GTSNPN and CDR2 SVGIG (reference sequence). The CDR3 has 13 residues. Time point defined: at least 347 days after estimated infection, following spontaneous clearance. Sequencing of hepatitis C virus-specific cells was done ex vivo rather than after in vitro expansion. A positive HCV RNA or antibody test following a negative test within 24 weeks defined acute primary infection. HCV-specific T cells were marked by tetramer with the NS3 1073-1081 peptide. Profiling relied on immunoSEQ multiplex PCR, and the TCRdb table lists in-frame clones only, not all of them. This table has 2,000 to 3,000 clones, about two thirds appearing once. A few counts support this clone.

The chain combines TRBV30 with TRBJ1-1; TRBD1 is a possible D gene (5 bases). This sequence originates from a man aged 40-50 years who spontaneously cleared hepatitis C infection. Source: HCV NS3-1073 tetramer-sorted CD8+ T cells from PBMCs, taken at follow-up. CDR3 loop: CAWSGDRRTEAFF. Written as DNA, the CDR3 is TGTGCCTGGAGCGGGGACCGGCGAACTGAAGCTTTCTTT.